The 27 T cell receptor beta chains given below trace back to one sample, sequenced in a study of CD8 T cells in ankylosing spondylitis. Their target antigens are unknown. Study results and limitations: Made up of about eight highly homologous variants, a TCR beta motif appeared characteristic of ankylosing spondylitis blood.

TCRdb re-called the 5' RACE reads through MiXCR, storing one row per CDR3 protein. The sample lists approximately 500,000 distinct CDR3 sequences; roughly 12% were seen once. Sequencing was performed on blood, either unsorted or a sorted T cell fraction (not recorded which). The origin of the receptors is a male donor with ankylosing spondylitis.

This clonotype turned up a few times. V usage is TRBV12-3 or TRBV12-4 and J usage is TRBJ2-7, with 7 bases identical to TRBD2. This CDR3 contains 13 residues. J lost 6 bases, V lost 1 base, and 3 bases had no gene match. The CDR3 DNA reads TGTGCCAGCAGTTTAGGGGGGGGACTCGAGCAGTACGTC. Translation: CASSLGGGLEQYV.

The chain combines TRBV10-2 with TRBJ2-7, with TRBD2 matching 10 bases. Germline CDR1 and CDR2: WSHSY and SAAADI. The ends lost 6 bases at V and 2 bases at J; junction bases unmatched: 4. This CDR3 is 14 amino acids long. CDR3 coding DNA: TGCGCCAGCAGAAGGACTAGCGGAACCTACGAGCAGTACTTC. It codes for CASRRTSGTYEQYF.

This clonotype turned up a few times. The CDR3 DNA is TGTGCCAGCAGCTTAGGTGCTAGCGGGGCCAATGAGCAGTTCTTC. This gives the protein CASSLGASGANEQFF. V is TRBV7-9 and J is TRBJ2-1, with 9 bases matching TRBD2. CDR1 and CDR2 (germline): SEHNR, FQNEAQ (reference sequence). The V gene end was trimmed by 1 base and the J gene end by 6 bases; junction bases not matched to a gene: 4. The CDR3 has 15 residues.

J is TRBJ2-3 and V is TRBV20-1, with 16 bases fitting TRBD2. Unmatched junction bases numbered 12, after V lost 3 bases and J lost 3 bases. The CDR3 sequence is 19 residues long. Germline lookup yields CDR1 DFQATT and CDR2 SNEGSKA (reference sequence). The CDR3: CSARQGLAGGPYETDTQYF. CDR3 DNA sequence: TGCAGTGCTAGGCAGGGACTAGCGGGAGGGCCATATGAAACAGATACGCAGTATTTT.

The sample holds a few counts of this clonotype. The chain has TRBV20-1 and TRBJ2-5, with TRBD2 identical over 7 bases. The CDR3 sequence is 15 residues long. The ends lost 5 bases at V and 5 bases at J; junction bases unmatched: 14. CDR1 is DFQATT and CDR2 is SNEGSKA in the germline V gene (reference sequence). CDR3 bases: TGCAGTGCTCCTTCCGCGGGAGAGGGCAGGGAGACCCAGTACTTC. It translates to CSAPSAGEGRETQYF.

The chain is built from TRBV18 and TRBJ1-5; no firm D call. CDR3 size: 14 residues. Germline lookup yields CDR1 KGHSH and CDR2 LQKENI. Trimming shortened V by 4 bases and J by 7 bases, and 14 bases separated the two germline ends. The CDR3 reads CASSRREGDQPQHF. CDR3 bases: TGTGCCAGCTCACGACGAGAGGGAGACCAGCCCCAGCATTTT.

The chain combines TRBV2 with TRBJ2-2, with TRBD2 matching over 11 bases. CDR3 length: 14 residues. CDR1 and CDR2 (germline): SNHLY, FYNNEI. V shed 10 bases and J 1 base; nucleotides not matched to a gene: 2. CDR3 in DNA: TGTGCCACCGGGACTAGCGGGAACACCGGGGAGCTGTTTTTT. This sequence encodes CATGTSGNTGELFF.

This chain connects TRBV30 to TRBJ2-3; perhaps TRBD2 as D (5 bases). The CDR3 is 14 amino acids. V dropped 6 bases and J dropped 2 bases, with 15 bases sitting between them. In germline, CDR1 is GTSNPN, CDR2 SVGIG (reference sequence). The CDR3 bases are TGTGCCTGCACCCGGGCGGGCTCCACAGATACGCAGTATTTT. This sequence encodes CACTRAGSTDTQYF.

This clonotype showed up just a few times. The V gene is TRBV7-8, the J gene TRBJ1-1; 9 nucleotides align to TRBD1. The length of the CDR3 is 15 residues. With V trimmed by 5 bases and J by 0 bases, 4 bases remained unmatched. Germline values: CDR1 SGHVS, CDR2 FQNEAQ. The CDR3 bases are TGTGCCAGCAGCCACTGGGACAGGGTGAACACTGAAGCTTTCTTT. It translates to CASSHWDRVNTEAFF. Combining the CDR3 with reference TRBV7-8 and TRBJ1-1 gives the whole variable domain GAGVSQSPRYKVAKRGQDVALRCDPISGHVSLFWYQQALGQGPEFLTYFQNEAQLDKSGLPSDRFFAERPEGSVSTLKIQRTQQEDSAVYLCASSHWDRVNTEAFFGQGTRLTVV.

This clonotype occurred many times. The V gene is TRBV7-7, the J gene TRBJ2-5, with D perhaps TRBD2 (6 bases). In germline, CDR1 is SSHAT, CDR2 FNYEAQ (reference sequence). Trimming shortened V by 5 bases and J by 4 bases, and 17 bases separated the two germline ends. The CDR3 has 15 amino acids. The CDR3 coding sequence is TGTGCCAGCAGCCTCTCGGGGGAGAGGCGAGAGACCCAGTACTTC. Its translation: CASSLSGERRETQYF.

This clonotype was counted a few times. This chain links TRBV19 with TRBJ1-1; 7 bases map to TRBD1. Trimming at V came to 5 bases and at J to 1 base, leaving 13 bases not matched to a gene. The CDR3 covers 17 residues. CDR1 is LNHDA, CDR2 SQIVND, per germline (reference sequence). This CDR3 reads CASSVTGPAGGNTEAFF. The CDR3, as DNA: TGTGCCAGTAGTGTTACAGGACCAGCAGGGGGGAACACTGAAGCTTTCTTT.

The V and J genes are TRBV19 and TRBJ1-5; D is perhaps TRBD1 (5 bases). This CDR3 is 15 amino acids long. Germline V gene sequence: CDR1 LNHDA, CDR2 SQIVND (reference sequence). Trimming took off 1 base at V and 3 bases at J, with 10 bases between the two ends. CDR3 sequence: CASSIVGAVNQPQHF. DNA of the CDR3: TGTGCCAGTAGTATAGTTGGGGCAGTCAATCAGCCCCAGCATTTT.

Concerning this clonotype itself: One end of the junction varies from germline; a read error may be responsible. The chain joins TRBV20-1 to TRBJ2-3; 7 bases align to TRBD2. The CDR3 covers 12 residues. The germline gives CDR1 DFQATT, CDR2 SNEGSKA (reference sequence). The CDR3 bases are TGCAGCGCTAAGCGGGACACAGATACGCAGTATTTT. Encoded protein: CSAKRDTDTQYF.

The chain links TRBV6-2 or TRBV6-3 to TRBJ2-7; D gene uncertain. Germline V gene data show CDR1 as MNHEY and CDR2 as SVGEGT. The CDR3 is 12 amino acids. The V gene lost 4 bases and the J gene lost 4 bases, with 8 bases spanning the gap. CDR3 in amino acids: CASSSRNYEQYV. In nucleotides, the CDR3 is TGTGCCAGCAGTTCCAGAAATTACGAGCAGTACGTC.

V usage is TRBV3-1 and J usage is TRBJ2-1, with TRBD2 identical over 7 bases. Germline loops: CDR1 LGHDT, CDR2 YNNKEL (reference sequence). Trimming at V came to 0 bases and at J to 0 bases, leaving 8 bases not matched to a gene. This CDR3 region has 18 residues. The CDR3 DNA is TGTGCCAGCAGCCAAGATCCCCTAGCGGAGAGCTCCTACAATGAGCAGTTCTTC. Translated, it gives CASSQDPLAESSYNEQFF.

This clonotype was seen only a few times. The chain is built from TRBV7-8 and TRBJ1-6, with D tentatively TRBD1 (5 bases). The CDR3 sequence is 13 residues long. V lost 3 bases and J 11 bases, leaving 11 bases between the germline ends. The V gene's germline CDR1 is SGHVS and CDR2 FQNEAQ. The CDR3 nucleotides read TGTGCCAGCAGCTTCGGACAAGCTGCACCCCTCCACTTT. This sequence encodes CASSFGQAAPLHF.

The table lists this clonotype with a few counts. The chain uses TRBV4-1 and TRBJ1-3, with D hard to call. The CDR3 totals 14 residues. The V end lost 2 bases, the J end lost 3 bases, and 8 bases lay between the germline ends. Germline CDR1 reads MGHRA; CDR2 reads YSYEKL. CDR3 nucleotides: TGCGCCAGCAGCCAATCGGGCCTTGGAAACACCATATATTTT. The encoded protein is CASSQSGLGNTIYF.

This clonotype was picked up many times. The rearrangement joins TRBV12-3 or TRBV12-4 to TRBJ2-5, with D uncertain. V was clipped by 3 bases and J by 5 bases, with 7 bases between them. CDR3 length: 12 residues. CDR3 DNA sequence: TGTGCCAGCAGTTTGAAGTGGGAGACCCAGTACTTC. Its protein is CASSLKWETQYF.

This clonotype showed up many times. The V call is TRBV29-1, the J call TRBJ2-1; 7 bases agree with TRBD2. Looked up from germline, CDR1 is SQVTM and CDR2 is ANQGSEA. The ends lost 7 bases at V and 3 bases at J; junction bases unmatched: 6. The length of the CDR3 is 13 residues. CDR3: CSGTGGFYNEQFF. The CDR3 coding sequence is TGCAGCGGGACGGGAGGTTTCTACAATGAGCAGTTCTTC.

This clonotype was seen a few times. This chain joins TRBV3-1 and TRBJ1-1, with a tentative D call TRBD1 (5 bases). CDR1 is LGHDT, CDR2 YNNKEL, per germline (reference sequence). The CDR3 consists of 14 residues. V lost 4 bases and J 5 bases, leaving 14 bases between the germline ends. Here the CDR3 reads CASSPGTRRTEAFF. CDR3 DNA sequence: TGTGCCAGCAGCCCGGGGACCAGGAGAACTGAAGCTTTCTTT.

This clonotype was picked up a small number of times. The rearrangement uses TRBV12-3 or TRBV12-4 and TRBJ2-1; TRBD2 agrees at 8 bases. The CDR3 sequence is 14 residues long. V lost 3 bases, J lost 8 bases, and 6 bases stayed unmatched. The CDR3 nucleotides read TGTGCCAGCAGTTTGAGCGGGAGTTGGGATGAGCAGTTCTTC. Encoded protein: CASSLSGSWDEQFF.

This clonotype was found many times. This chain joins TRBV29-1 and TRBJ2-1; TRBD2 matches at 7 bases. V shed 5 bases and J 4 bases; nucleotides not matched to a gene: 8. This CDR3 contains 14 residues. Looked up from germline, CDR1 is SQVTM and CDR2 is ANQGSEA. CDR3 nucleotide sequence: TGCAGCGTTCTACTAGCGTTGAAATACAATGAGCAGTTCTTC. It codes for CSVLLALKYNEQFF.

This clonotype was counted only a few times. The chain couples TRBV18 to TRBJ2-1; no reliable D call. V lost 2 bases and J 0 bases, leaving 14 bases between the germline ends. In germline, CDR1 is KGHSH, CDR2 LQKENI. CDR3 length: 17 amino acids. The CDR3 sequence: CASSPFAGTSSYNEQFF. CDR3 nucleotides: TGTGCCAGCTCACCATTCGCAGGAACAAGCTCCTACAATGAGCAGTTCTTC.

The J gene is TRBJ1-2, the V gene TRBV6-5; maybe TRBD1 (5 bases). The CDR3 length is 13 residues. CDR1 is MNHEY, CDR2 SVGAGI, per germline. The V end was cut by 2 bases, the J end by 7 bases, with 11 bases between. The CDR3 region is CASSYGRVGGYTF. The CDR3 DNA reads TGTGCCAGCAGTTACGGCAGGGTCGGTGGCTACACCTTC.

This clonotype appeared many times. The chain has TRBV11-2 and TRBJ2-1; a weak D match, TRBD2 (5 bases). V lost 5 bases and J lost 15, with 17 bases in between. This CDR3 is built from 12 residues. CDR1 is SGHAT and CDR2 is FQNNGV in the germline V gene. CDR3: CASSVGLQPPFF. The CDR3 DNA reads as TGTGCCAGCAGCGTAGGACTCCAACCACCGTTCTTC.

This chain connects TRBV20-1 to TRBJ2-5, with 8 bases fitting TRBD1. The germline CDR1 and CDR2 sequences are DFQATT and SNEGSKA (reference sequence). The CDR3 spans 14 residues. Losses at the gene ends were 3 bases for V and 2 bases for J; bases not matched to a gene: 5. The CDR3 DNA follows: TGCAGTGCTAGGAGGGACAGGTATCAAGAGACCCAGTACTTC. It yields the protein CSARRDRYQETQYF.

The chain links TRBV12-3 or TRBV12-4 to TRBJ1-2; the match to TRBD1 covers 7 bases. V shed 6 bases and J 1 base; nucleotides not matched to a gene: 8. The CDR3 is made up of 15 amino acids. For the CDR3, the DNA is TGTGCCAGCAGGGGGACAGCACTCTATAACTATGGCTACACCTTC. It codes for CASRGTALYNYGYTF.